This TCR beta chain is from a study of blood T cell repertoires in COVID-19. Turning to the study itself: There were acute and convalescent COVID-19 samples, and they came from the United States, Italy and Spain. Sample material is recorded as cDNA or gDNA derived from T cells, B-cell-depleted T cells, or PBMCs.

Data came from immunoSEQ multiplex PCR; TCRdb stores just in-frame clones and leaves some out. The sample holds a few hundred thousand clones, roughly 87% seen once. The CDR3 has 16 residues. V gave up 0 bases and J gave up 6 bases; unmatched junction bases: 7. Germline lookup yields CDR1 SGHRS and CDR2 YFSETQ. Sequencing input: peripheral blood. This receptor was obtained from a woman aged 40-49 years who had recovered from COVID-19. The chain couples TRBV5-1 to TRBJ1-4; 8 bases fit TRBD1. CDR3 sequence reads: CASSLGRGQDDEKLFF. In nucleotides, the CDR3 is TGCGCCAGCAGCTTGGGCAGGGGGCAAGATGATGAAAAACTGTTTTTT.